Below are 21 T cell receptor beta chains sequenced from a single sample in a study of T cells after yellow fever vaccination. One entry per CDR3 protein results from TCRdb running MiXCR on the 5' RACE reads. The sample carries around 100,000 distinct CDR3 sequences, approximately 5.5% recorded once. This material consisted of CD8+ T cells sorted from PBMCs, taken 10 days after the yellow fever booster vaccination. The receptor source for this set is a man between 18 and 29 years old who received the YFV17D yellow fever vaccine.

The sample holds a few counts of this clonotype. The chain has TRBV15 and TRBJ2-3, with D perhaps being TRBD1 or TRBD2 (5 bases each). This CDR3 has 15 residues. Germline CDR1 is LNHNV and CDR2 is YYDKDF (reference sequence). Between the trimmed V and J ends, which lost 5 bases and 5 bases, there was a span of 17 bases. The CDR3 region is CATSPTRGVLDTQYF. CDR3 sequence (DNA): TGTGCCACCAGCCCCACCCGAGGGGTGTTAGATACGCAGTATTTT.

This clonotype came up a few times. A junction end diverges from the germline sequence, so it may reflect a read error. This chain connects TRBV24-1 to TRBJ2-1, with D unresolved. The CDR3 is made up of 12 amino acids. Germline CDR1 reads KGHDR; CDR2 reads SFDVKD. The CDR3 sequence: CATSDLATRLWF. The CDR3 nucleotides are TGTGCCACCAGTGATTTGGCCACCCGCTTGTGGTTC.

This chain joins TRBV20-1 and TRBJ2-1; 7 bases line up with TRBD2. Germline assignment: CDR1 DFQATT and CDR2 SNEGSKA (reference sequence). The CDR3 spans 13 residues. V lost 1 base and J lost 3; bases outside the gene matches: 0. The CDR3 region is CSARGGSYNEQFF. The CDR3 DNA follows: TGCAGTGCTAGAGGCGGGAGCTACAATGAGCAGTTCTTC.

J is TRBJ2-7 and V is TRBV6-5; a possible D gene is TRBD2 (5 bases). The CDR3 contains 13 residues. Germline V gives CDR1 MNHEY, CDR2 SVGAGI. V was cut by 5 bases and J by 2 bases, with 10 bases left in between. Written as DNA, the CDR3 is TGTGCCAGCAGTGACCGGGGTACCTACGAGCAGTACTTC. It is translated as CASSDRGTYEQYF.

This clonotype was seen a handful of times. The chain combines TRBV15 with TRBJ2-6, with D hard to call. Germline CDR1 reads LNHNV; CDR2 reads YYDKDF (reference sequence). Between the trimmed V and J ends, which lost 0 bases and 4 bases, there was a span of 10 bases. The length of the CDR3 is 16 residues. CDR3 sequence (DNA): TGTGCCACCAGCAGAGAGATGGGCACCGGGGCCAACGTCCTGACTTTC. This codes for CATSREMGTGANVLTF. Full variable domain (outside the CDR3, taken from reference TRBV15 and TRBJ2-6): DAMVIQNPRYQVTQFGKPVTLSCSQTLNHNVMYWYQQKSSQAPKLLFHYYDKDFNNEADTPDNFQSRRPNTSFCFLDIRSPGLGDTAMYLCATSREMGTGANVLTFGAGSRLTVL.

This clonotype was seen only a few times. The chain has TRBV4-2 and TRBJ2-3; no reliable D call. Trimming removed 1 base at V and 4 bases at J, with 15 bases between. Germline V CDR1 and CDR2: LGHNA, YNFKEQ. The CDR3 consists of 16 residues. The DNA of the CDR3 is TGTGCCAGCAGCCAAGCTACATCCCGACCCGCAGATACGCAGTATTTT. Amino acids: CASSQATSRPADTQYF.

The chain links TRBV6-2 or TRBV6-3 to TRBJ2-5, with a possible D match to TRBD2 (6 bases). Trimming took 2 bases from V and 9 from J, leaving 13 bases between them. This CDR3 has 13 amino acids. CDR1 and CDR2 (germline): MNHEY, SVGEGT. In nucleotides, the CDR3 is TGTGCCAGCAGTTACCGCCCGGGGGAGGCCCAGTACTTC. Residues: CASSYRPGEAQYF.

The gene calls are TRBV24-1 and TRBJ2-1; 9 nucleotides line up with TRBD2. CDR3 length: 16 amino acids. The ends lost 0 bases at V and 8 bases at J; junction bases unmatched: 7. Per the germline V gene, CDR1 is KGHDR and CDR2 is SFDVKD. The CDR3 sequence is CATSDLHSSGGDEQFF. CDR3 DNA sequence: TGTGCCACCAGTGATTTGCATAGTAGCGGGGGTGATGAGCAGTTCTTC.

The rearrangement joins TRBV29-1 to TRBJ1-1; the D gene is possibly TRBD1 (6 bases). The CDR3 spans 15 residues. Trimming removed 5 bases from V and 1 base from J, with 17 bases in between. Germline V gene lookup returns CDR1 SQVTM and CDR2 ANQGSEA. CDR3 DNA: TGCAGCGTTTCCCCCGGGGGACACACGAACACTGAAGCTTTCTTT. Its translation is CSVSPGGHTNTEAFF.

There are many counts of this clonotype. The CDR3 protein is CASSYMGDSPYEQYF. CDR3 sequence (DNA): TGTGCCAGCAGTTATATGGGTGACTCCCCCTACGAGCAGTACTTC. V usage is TRBV6-5 and J usage is TRBJ2-7; D remains ambiguous. Trimming removed 3 bases at V and 2 bases at J, with 14 bases between. Per germline, CDR1 MNHEY and CDR2 SVGAGI. The CDR3 has 15 amino acids.

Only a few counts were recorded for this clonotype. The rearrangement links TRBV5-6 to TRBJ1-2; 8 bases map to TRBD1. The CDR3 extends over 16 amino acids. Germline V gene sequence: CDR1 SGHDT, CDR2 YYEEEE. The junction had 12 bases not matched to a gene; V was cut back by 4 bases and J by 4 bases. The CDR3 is CASSTRMDRVGYGYTF. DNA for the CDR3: TGTGCCAGCAGCACCCGTATGGACAGGGTGGGCTATGGCTACACCTTC.

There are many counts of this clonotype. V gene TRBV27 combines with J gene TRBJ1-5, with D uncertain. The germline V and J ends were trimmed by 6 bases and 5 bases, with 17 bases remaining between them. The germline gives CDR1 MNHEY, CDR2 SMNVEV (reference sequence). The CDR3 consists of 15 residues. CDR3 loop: CASRPRLGPYQPQHF. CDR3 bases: TGTGCCAGCAGACCTCGTCTTGGTCCGTATCAGCCCCAGCATTTT.

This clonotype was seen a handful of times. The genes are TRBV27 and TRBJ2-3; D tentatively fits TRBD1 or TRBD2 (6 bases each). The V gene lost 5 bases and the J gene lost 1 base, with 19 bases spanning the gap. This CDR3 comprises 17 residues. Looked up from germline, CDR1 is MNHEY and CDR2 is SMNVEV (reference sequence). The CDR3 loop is CASSPLVGGGGTDTQYF. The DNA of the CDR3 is TGTGCCAGCAGTCCCCTTGTGGGGGGCGGGGGCACAGATACGCAGTATTTT.

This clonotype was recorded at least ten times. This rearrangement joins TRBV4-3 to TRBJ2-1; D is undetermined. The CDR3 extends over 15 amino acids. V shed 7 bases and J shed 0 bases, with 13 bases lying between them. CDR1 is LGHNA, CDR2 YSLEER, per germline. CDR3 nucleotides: TGCGCCAGCACCCCAGAGCGAAGCTCCTACAATGAGCAGTTCTTC. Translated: CASTPERSSYNEQFF.

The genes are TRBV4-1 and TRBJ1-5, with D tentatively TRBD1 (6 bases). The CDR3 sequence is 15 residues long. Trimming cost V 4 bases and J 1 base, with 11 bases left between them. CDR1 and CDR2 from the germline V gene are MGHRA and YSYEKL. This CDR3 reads CASSRAQGSNQPQHF. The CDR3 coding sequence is TGCGCCAGCAGCCGAGCACAGGGAAGCAATCAGCCCCAGCATTTT.

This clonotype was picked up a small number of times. CDR3 sequence: CASSLRGIGSFETQYF. The CDR3 bases are TGTGCCAGCAGCTTAAGGGGGATCGGGAGCTTCGAGACCCAGTACTTC. The chain recombines TRBV7-3 with TRBJ2-5; D might be TRBD2 (6 bases). Between the trimmed V and J ends, which lost 1 base and 5 bases, there was a span of 17 bases. The CDR3 contains 16 residues. Germline V gene data show CDR1 as SGHTA and CDR2 as FQGTGA. Supplemented by reference TRBV7-3 and TRBJ2-5, the full variable domain reads GAGVSQTPSNKVTEKGKYVELRCDPISGHTALYWYRQSLGQGPEFLIYFQGTGAADDSGLPNDRFFAVRPEGSVSTLKIQRTERGDSAVYLCASSLRGIGSFETQYFGPGTRLLVL.

The CDR3 DNA reads as TGTGCCAGCAGTATGACAGCTAGCAATCAGCCCCAGCATTTT. Translated: CASSMTASNQPQHF. The V and J genes are TRBV28 and TRBJ1-5, with D possibly TRBD1 on 5 matching bases. This CDR3 is built from 14 residues. The V end lost 5 bases, the J end lost 0 bases, and 8 bases lay between the germline ends. The germline V gene has CDR1 MDHEN and CDR2 SYDVKM. Full variable domain (rest looked up from reference TRBV28 and TRBJ1-5): DVKVTQSSRYLVKRTGEKVFLECVQDMDHENMFWYRQDPGLGLRLIYFSYDVKMKEKGDIPEGYSVSREKKERFSLILESASTNQTSMYLCASSMTASNQPQHFGDGTRLSIL.

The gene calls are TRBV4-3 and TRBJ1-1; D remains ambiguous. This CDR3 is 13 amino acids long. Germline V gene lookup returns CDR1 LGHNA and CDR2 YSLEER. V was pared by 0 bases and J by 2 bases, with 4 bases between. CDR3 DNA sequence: TGCGCCAGCAGCCAAGACATTAACACTGAAGCTTTCTTT. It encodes CASSQDINTEAFF.

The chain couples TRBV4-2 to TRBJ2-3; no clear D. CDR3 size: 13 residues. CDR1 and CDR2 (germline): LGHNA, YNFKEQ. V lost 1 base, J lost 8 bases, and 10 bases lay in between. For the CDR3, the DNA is TGTGCCAGCAGCCAAGGAAGCGAGCCTACGCAGTATTTT. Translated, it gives CASSQGSEPTQYF.

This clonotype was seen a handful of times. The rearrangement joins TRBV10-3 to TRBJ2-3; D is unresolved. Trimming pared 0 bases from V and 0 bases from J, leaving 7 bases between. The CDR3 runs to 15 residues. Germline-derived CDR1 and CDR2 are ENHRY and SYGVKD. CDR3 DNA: TGTGCCATCAGTGAGTCATTCAGTAGCACAGATACGCAGTATTTT. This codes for CAISESFSSTDTQYF.

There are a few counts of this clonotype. Here the CDR3 DNA reads TGCGCCAGCAGCCAAGATACCGCAGACAATCAGCCCCAGCATTTT. It encodes CASSQDTADNQPQHF. The gene calls are TRBV4-3 and TRBJ1-5; D is ambiguous. The CDR3 spans 15 residues. Looked up from germline, CDR1 is LGHNA and CDR2 is YSLEER. V lost 0 bases and J lost 3, with 9 bases in between.